The rows below give T cell receptor beta chains drawn from one sample of a study of cytomegalovirus exposure and HLA in healthy donors. Here immunoSEQ multiplex PCR was the method, and the copy in TCRdb shows in-frame clones only, minus some. The sample yields 84,000 or so clones, under 85% seen once. The source material was PBMCs. The receptors derive from a male donor in good health and CMV-seronegative. Both conserved end residues are part of each CDR3. D genes are given only for firm matches. Size tells how often a clone was seen (once, few, many) or the class of an expanded clone, and some rows leave it out.

V,D,size,J,DNA,CDR3
TRBV27,-,-,TRBJ2-1,TGTGCCAGCAATCCTTTGCCAGGGGCCTCTTCCCGCTCCTACAATGAGCAGTTCTTC,CASNPLPGASSRSYNEQFF
TRBV18,-,-,TRBJ2-4,TGTGCCAGCTCCCCGGGAGTTGAAAACATTCAGTACTTC,CASSPGVENIQYF
TRBV4-3,-,once,TRBJ2-3,TGCGCCAGCAGCCGTGCGCGGGGTACGCAGTATTTT,CASSRARGTQYF
TRBV28,TRBD2,-,TRBJ2-5,TGTGCCAGCACCCTCGCTGGTAGCGGGGGGGAAGAGACCCAGTACTTC,CASTLAGSGGEETQYF
TRBV6-5,TRBD1,few,TRBJ1-2,TGTGCCAGCGGGGGACAGGGGATCTATGGCTACACCTTC,CASGGQGIYGYTF
TRBV28,-,-,TRBJ2-5,TGTGCCAGCAGTTTACCCAGGTTGTCGGGGTGGCGCTCCCAGTACTTC,CASSLPRLSGWRSQYF
TRBV7-2,-,-,TRBJ1-2,TGTGCCAGCAGCTCCTTTATACAGGGAAGCGTCTACACCTTC,CASSSFIQGSVYTF
TRBV7-3,-,-,TRBJ1-2,TGTGCCAGCAGCTTAGAGGAGGGCCTAGGCGGCTACACCTTC,CASSLEEGLGGYTF
TRBV28,TRBD1,-,TRBJ2-7,TGTGCCAGCAGTTTGGCCGGGACAGGAGCCAACGAGCAGTACTTC,CASSLAGTGANEQYF
TRBV7-2,TRBD2,-,TRBJ2-7,TGTGCCAGCAGCTTAGATGCTAGCGGGCTTCCCTACGAGCAGTACTTC,CASSLDASGLPYEQYF
TRBV27,TRBD1,-,TRBJ1-2,TGTGCCAGCAGTTTAGGTCCAGGGGGGTTCGATGGCTACACCTTC,CASSLGPGGFDGYTF
TRBV5-1,-,few,TRBJ2-3,TGCGCCAGCAGCTTGGGGAGCAACGTGGGCACAGATACGCAGTATTTT,CASSLGSNVGTDTQYF
TRBV6-5,-,-,TRBJ2-7,TGTGCCAGCAGCCCCTCGTCTCGGGAGTTCTACGAGCAGTACTTC,CASSPSSREFYEQYF
TRBV20-1,-,-,TRBJ2-3,TGCAGTTCACATCCCGCAGATACGCAGTATTTT,CSSHPADTQYF
TRBV7-8,-,once,TRBJ1-5,TGTGCCAGCAGCTTAGCGCTCACAGCTTCCCATCAGCCCCAGCATTTT,CASSLALTASHQPQHF
TRBV29-1,TRBD1,few,TRBJ2-1,TGCAGCGTCACCGCCGGGACAGGATTTAATGAGCAGTTCTTC,CSVTAGTGFNEQFF
TRBV10-3,TRBD2,-,TRBJ2-1,TGTGCCATCAGTGTGGGGGGGATCGGCAATGAGCAGTTCTTC,CAISVGGIGNEQFF
TRBV20-1,-,-,TRBJ1-1,TGCAGTGCCCGCAGGGTGGCTGAAGCTTTCTTT,CSARRVAEAFF